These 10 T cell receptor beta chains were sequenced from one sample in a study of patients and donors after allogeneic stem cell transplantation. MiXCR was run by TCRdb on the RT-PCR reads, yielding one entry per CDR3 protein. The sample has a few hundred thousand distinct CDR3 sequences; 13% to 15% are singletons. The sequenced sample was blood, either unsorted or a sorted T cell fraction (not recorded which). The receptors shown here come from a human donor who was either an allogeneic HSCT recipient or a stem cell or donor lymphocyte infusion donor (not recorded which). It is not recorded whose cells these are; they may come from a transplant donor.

The CDR3 DNA sequence: TGTGCCTGGAGCTCCTGGGGAGGGGTCAACACTGAAGCTTTCTTT. Amino acids: CAWSSWGGVNTEAFF. The chain has TRBV30 and TRBJ1-1, with a weak D call TRBD1 (5 bases). V lost 3 bases and J lost 2, with 16 bases in between. Germline-derived CDR1 and CDR2 are GTSNPN and SVGIG (reference sequence). The length of the CDR3 is 15 residues.

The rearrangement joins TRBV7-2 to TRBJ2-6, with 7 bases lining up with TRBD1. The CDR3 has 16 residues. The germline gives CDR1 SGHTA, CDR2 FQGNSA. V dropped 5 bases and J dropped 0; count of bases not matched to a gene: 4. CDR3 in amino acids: CASSQGTASGANVLTF. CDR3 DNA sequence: TGTGCCAGCAGCCAAGGGACAGCCTCTGGGGCCAACGTCCTGACTTTC.

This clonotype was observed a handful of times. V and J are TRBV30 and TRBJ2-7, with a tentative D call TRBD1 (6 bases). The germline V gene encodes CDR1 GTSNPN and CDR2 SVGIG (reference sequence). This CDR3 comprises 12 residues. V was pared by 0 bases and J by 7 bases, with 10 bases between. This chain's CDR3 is CAWSVQGREQYF. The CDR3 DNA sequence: TGTGCCTGGAGTGTACAGGGAAGGGAGCAGTACTTC.

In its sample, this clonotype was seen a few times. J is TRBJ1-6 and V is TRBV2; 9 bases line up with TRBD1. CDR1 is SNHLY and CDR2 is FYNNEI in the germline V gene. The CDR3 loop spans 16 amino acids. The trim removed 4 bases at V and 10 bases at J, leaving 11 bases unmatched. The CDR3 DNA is TGTGCCAGCAGTGCGCCGGGACAGGGATACCGGTCACCCCTCCACTTT. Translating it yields CASSAPGQGYRSPLHF.

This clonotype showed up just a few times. The CDR3 region is CASREGQGARNTEAFF. The CDR3 DNA is TGCGCCAGCAGAGAGGGACAGGGGGCGCGGAACACTGAAGCTTTCTTT. The chain employs TRBV5-1 and TRBJ1-1; 12 nucleotides match TRBD1. J gave up 1 base and V 5 bases, and 6 bases lay outside the gene matches. CDR1 is SGHRS, CDR2 YFSETQ, per germline. The CDR3 is 16 amino acids.

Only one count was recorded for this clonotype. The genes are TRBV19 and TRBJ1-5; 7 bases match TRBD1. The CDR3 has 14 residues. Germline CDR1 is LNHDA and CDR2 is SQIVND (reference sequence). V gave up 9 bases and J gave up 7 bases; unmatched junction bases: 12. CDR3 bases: TGTGCCAGCGACCTAGGACAGGCGAGACAGCCCCAGCATTTT. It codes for CASDLGQARQPQHF.

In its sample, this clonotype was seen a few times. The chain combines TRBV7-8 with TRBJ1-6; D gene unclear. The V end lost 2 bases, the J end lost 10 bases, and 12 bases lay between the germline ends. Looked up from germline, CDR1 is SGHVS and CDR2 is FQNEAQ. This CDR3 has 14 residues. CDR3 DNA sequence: TGTGCCAGCAGCTTACGAACCCTTGCGTCACCCCTCCACTTT. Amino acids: CASSLRTLASPLHF.

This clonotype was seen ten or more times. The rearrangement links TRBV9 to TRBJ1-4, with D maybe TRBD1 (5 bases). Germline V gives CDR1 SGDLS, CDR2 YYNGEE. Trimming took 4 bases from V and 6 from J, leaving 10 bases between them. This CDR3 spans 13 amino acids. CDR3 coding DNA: TGTGCCAGCAGCTTAGGAGGGGATGAAAAACTGTTTTTT. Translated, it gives CASSLGGDEKLFF.

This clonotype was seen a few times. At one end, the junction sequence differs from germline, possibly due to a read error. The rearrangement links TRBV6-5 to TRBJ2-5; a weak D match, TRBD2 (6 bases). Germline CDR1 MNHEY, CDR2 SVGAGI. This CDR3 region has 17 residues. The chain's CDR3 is CASSYQAGLTLQETKYF. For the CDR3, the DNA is TGTGCCAGCAGTTACCAAGCGGGCCTGACCCTACAAGAGACCAAGTACTTC.

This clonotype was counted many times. For the CDR3, the DNA is TGCGCCAGCAGCCCCGACTCACTCCGAATGAACACTGAAGCTTTCTTT. Its protein is CASSPDSLRMNTEAFF. This sequence joins TRBV5-1 and TRBJ1-1, with D unresolved. Trimming cost V 4 bases and J 0 bases, with 16 bases left between them. The germline V gene has CDR1 SGHRS and CDR2 YFSETQ. CDR3 length: 16 amino acids.